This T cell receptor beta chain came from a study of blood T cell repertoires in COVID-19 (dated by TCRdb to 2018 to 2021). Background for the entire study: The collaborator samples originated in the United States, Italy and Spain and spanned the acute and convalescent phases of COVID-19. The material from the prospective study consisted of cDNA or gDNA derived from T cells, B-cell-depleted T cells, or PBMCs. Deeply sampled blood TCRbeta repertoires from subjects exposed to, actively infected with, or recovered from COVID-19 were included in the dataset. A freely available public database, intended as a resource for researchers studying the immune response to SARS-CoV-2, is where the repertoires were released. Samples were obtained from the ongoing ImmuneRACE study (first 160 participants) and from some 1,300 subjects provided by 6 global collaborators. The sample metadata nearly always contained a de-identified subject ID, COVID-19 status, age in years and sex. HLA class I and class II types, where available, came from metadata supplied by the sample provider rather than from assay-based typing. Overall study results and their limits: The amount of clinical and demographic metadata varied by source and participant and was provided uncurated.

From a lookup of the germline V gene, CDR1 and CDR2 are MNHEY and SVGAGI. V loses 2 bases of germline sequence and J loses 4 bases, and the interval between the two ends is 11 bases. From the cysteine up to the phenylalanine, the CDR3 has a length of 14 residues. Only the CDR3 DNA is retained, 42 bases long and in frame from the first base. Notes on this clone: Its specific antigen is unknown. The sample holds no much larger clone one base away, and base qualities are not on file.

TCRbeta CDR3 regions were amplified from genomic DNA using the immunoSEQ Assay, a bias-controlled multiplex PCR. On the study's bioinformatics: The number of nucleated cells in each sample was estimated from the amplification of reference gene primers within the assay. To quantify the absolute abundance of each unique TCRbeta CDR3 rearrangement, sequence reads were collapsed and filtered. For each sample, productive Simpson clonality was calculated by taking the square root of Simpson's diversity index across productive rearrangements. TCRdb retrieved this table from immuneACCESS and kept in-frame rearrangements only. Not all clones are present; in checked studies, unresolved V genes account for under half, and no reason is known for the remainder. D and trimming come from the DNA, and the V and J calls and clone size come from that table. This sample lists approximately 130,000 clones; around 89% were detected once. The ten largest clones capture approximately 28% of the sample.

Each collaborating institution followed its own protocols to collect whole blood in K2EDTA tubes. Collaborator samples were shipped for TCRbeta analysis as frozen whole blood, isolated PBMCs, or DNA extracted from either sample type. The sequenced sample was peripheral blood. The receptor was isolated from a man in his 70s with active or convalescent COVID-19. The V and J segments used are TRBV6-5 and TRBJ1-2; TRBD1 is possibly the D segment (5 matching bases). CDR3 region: CASSYGGEGYGYTF. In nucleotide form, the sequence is TGTGCCAGCAGTTACGGGGGGGAGGGCTATGGCTACACCTTC.